The clone carrying this TCR beta chain appeared a single time. Researchers sorted participants into cohorts using their self-reported clinical history. The data were obtained in a study of blood T cell repertoires in COVID-19. On the study more broadly: Sites across the United States, Italy and Spain contributed samples from acute and convalescent COVID-19. The cDNA or gDNA used as material had been derived from T cells, B-cell-depleted T cells, or PBMCs.

The CDR3 is 12 residues long. The V end was cut by 3 bases, the J end by 2 bases, with 3 bases between. In germline, CDR1 is KGHSH, CDR2 LQKENI. In the source study's methods: Estimates of nucleated cell counts were drawn from the amplification of reference gene primers. Using immunoSEQ multiplex PCR, the repertoire was profiled, and TCRdb retains in-frame clones only, with some absent. Clonal size and the V and J genes are those of that table, whereas D and trimming came from the DNA. Here the sample spans 150,000 to 200,000 clones, 88% being singletons. Source material: PBMCs or T cells enriched from blood (not recorded which). This chain connects TRBV18 to TRBJ2-3, with unresolved D. This clonotype originated in a woman under 30 who had recovered from COVID-19. As DNA, the CDR3 is TGTGCCAGCTCACCTATCACAGATACGCAGTATTTT. Translated: CASSPITDTQYF.